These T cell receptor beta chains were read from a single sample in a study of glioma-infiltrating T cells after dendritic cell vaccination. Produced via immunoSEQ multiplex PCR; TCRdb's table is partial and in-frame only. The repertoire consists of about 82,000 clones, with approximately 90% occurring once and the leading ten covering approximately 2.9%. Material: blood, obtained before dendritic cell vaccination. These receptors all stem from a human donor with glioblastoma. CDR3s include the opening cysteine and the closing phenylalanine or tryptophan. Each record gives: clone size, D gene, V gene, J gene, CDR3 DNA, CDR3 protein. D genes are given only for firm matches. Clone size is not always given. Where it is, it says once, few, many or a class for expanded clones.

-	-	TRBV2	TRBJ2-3	TGTGCCAGCAGTGACACCTTTGGTACAGTCGGCACAGATACGCAGTATTTT	CASSDTFGTVGTDTQYF
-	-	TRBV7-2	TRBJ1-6	TGTGCCAGCAGCTTAGGGGCAGGCGATAATTCCCCCCTCCACTTT	CASSLGAGDNSPLHF
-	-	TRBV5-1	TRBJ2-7	TGCGCCAGCAGCTTTGGAGGGATCGAGCAGTACTTC	CASSFGGIEQYF
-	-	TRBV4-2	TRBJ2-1	TGTGCCAGCAGCCAGACAGACTATGAGCAGTTCTTC	CASSQTDYEQFF
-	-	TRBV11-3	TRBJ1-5	TGTGCCAGCAGCCCCAGCGGGAGGGGTCAGCCCCAGCATTTT	CASSPSGRGQPQHF
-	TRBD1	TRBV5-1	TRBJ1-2	TGCGCCAGCAGCTTCGGACAGGGGGGATTAGATGGCTACACCTTC	CASSFGQGGLDGYTF
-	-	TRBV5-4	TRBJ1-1	TGTGCCAGACCCCCCCCTCGTGCAGTGAACACTGAAGCTTTCTTT	CARPPPRAVNTEAFF
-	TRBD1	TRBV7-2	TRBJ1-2	TGTGCCAGCAGCCTAACCGGGACAGGCCTTGGCTACACCTTC	CASSLTGTGLGYTF
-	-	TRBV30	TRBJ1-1	TGTGCCTGGGCCAGACAGTTGAACACTGAAGCTTTCTTT	CAWARQLNTEAFF
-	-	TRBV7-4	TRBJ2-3	TGTGCCAGCAGACCATCCCTGGGCGGGCCTTACACAGATACGCAGTATTTT	CASRPSLGGPYTDTQYF
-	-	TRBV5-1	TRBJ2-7	TGCGCCAGCAGCCAGGACAGCGGGGCCTACGAGCAGTACTTC	CASSQDSGAYEQYF
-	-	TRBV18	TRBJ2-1	TGTGCCAGCGCGGGACAGTCCTACAATGAGCAGTTCTTC	CASAGQSYNEQFF
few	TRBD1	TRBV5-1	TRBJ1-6	TGCGCCAGCAGCTTGGGGACAGGGGACACCCGAGCCCTCCACTTT	CASSLGTGDTRALHF
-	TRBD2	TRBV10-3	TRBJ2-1	TGTGCCATCAGTGATAGCGGGAGGGGGCATGAGCAGTTCTTC	CAISDSGRGHEQFF
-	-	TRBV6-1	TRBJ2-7	TGTGCCAGCAGTGAACCACAGAACCACTACGAGCAGTACTTC	CASSEPQNHYEQYF